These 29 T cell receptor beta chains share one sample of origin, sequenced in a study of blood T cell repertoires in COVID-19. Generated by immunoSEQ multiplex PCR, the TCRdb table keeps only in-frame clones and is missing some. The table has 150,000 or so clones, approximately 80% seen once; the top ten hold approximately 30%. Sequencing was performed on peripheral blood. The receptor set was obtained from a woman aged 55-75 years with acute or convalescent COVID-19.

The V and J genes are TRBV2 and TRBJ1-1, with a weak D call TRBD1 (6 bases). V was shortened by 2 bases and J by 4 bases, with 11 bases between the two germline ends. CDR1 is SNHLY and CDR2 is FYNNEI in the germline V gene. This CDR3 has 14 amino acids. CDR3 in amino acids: CASSEMGGGTEAFF. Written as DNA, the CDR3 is TGTGCCAGCAGTGAAATGGGAGGGGGCACTGAAGCTTTCTTT.

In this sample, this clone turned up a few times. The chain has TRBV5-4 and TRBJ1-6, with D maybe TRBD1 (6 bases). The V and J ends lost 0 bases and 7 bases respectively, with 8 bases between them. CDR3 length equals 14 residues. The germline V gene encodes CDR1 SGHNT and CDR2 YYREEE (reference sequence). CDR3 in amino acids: CASSLAQGNSPLHF. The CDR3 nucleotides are TGTGCCAGCAGCTTGGCTCAGGGGAATTCACCCCTCCACTTT. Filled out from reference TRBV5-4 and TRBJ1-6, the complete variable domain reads ETGVTQSPTHLIKTRGQQVTLRCSSQSGHNTVSWYQQALGQGPQFIFQYYREEENGRGNFPPRFSGLQFPNYSSELNVNALELDDSALYLCASSLAQGNSPLHFGNGTRLTVT.

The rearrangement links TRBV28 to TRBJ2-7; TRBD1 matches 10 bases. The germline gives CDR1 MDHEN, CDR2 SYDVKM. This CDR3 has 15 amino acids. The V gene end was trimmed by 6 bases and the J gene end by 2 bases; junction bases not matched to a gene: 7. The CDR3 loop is CASSPGQGIPYEQYV. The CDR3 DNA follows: TGTGCCAGCAGCCCGGGACAGGGGATCCCCTACGAGCAGTACGTC.

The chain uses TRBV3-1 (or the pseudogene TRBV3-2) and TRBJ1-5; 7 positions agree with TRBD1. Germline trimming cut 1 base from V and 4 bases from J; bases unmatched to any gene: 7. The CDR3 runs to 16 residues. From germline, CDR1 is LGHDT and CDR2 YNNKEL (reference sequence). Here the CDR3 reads CASSQAGGMSNQPQHF. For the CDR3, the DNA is TGTGCCAGCAGCCAAGCAGGGGGTATGTCTAATCAGCCCCAGCATTTT.

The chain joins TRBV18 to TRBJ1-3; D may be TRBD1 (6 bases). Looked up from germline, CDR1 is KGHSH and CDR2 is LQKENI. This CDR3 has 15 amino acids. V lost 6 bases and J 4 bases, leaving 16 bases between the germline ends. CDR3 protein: CASSSDRFFGNTIYF. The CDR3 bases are TGTGCCAGCTCGTCCGACAGGTTCTTCGGAAACACCATATATTTT.

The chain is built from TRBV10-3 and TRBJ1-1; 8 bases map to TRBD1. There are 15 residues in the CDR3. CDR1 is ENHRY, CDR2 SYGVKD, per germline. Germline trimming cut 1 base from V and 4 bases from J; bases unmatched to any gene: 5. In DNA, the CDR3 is TGTGCCATCAGTGAGTTAAACACAGGGGGCACTGAAGCTTTCTTT. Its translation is CAISELNTGGTEAFF.

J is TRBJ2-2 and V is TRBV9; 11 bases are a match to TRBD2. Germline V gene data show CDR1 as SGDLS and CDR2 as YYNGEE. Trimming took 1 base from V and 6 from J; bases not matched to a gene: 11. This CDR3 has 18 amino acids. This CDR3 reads CASSVPTSGAIAAGELFF. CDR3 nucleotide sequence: TGTGCCAGCAGCGTACCGACTAGCGGGGCCATAGCGGCCGGGGAGCTGTTTTTT.

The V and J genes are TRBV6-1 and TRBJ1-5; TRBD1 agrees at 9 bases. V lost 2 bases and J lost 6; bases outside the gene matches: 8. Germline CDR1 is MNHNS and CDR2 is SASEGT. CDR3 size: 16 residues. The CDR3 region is CASSERGTGRGQPQHF. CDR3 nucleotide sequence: TGTGCCAGCAGTGAAAGGGGGACAGGGAGGGGTCAGCCCCAGCATTTT.

The CDR3 here is CASSGTGLVVV. In DNA, the CDR3 is TGTGCCAGCTCCGGGACAGGGCTTGTTGTTGTC. The chain joins TRBV18 to TRBJ2-7, with 9 nucleotides matching TRBD1. Germline CDR1 is KGHSH and CDR2 is LQKENI. There are 11 residues in the CDR3.

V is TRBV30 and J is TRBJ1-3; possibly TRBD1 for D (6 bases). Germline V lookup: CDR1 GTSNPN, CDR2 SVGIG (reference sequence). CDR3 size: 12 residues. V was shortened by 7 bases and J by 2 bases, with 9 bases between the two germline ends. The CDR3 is CASAGAGNTIYF. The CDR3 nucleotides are TGTGCCTCGGCAGGGGCTGGAAACACCATATATTTT.

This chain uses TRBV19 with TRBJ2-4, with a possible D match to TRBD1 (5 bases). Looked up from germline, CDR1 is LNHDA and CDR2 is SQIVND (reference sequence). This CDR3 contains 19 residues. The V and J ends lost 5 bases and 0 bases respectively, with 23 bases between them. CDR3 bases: TGTGCCAGTAGTCCACATCGGAAGGACACACCGCTAGCCAAAAACATTCAGTACTTC. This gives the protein CASSPHRKDTPLAKNIQYF.

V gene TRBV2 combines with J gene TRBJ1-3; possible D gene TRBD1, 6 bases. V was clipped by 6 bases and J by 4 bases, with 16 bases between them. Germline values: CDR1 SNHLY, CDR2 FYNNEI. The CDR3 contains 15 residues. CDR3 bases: TGTGCCAGCAGCGTACCCCCCACAGGGGGAAACACCATATATTTT. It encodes CASSVPPTGGNTIYF.

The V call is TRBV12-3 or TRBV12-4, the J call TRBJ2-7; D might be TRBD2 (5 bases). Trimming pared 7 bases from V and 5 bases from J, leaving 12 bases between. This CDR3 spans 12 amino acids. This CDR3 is CASTTDGNEQYF. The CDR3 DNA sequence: TGTGCCAGCACCACCGACGGGAACGAGCAGTACTTC.

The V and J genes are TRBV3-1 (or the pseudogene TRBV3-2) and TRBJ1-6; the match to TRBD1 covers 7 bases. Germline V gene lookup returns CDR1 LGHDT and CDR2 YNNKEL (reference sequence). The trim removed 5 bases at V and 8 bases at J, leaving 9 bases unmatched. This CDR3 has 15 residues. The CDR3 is CASSSQDRVYSPLHF. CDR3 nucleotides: TGTGCCAGCAGCTCACAAGACAGGGTTTATTCACCCCTCCACTTT.

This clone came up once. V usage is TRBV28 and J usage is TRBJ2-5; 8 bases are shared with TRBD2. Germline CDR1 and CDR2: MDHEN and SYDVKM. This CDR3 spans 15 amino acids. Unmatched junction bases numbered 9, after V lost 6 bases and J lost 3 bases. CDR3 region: CASRTPGLGEETQYF. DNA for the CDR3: TGTGCCAGCAGAACGCCGGGACTAGGGGAAGAGACCCAGTACTTC.

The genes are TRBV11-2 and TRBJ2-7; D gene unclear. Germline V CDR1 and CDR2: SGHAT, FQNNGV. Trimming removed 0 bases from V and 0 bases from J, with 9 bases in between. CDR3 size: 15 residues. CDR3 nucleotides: TGTGCCAGCAGCTTAGATGGCCCCCGCTCCTACGAGCAGTACTTC. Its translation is CASSLDGPRSYEQYF.

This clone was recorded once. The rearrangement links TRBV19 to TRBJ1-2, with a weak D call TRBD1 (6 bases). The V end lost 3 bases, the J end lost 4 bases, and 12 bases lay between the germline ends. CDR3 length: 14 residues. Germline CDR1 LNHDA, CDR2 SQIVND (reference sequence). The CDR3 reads CASSMAGAVYGYTF. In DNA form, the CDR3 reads TGTGCCAGTAGTATGGCGGGGGCGGTCTATGGCTACACCTTC.

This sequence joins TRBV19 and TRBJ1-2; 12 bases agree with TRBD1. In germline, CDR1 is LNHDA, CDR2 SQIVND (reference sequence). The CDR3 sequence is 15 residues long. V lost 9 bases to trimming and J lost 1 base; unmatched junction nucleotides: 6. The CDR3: CASRDRGPFNYGYTF. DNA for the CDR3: TGTGCCAGCCGGGACAGGGGGCCCTTTAACTATGGCTACACCTTC.

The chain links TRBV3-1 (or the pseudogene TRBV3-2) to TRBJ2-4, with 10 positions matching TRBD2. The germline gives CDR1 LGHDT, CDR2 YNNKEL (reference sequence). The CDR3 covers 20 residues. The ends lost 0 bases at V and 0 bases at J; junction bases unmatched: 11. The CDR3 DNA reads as TGTGCCAGCAGCCAAGACGTTACTAGCGGGGAGAAGCTAGCCAAAAACATTCAGTACTTC. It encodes CASSQDVTSGEKLAKNIQYF.

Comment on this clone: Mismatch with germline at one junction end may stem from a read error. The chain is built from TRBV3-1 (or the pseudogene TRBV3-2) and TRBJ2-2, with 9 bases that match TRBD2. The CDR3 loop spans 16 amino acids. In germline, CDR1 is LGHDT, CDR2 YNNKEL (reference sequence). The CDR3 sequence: CASSGLRGGGHRGAVF. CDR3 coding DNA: TGTGCCAGCAGCGGATTGCGGGGGGGCGGGCACCGGGGAGCTGTTTTT.

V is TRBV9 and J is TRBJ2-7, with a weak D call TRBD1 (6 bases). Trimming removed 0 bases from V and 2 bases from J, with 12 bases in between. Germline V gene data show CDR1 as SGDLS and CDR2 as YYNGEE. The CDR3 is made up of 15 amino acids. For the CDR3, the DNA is TGTGCCAGCAGCGTAGCTGGCAGGGGTACCTACGAGCAGTACTTC. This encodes CASSVAGRGTYEQYF. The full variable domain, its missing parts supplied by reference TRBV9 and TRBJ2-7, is DSGVTQTPKHLITATGQRVTLRCSPRSGDLSVYWYQQSLDQGLQFLIQYYNGEERAKGNILERFSAQQFPDLHSELNLSSLELGDSALYFCASSVAGRGTYEQYFGPGTRLTVT.

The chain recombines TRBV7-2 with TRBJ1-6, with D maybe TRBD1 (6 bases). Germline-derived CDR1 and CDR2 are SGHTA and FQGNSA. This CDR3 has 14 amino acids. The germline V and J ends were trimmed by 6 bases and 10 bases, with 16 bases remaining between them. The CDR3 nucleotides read TGTGCCAGCAGTGTACAGGGTCGAAACTCACCCCTCCACTTT. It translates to CASSVQGRNSPLHF.

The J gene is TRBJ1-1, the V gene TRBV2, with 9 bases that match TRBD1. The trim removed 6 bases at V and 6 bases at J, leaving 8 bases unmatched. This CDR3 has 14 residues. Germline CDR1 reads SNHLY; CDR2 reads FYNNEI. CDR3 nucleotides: TGTGCCAGCAGGAGGGACAGGGATTACCCTGAAGCTTTCTTT. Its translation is CASRRDRDYPEAFF.

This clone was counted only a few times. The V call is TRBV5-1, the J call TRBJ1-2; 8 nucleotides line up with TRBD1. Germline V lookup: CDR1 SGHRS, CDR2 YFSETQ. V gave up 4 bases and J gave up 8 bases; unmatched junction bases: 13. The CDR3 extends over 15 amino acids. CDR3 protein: CASSPRTGGREGYTF. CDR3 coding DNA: TGCGCCAGCAGCCCAAGAACAGGGGGTAGGGAAGGCTACACCTTC.

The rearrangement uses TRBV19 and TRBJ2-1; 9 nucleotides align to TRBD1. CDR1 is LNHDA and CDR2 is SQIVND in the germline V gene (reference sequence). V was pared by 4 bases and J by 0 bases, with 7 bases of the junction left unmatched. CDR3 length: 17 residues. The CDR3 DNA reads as TGTGCCAGTAGTAAGGGACAGGGACGGAGCTCCTACAATGAGCAGTTCTTC. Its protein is CASSKGQGRSSYNEQFF.

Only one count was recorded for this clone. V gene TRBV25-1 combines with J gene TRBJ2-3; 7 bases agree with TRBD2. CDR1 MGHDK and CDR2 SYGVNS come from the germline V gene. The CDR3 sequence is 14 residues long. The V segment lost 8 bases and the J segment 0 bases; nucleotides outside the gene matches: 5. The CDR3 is CASRAGLSTDTQYF. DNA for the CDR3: TGTGCCAGCCGAGCGGGGCTAAGCACAGATACGCAGTATTTT.

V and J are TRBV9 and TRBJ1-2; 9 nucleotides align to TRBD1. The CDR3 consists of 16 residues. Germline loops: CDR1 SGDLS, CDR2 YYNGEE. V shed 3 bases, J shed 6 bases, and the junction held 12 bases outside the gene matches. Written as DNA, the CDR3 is TGTGCCAGCAGCGAGAGGGTTGGGGGACAGGGAAATGGCTACACCTTC. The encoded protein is CASSERVGGQGNGYTF. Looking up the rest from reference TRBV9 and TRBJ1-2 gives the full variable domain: DSGVTQTPKHLITATGQRVTLRCSPRSGDLSVYWYQQSLDQGLQFLIQYYNGEERAKGNILERFSAQQFPDLHSELNLSSLELGDSALYFCASSERVGGQGNGYTFGSGTRLTVV.

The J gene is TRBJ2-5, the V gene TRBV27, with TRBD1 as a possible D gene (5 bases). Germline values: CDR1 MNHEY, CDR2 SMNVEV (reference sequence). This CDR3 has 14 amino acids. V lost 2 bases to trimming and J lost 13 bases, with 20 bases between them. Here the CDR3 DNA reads TGTGCCAGCAGTTTAGGGGCAGGGCATCCGATTCTGTACTTC. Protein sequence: CASSLGAGHPILYF.

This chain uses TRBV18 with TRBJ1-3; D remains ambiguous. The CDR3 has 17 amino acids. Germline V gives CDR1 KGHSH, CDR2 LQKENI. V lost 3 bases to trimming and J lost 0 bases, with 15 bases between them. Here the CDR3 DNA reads TGTGCCAGCTCACCTAAATCCACTGTGAGCTCTGGAAACACCATATATTTT. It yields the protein CASSPKSTVSSGNTIYF.